A single sample gave rise to the 27 T cell receptor beta chains below, sequenced in a study of Graves' ophthalmopathy and Graves' hyperthyroidism. The sequenced template was RNA, covering the TCR beta CDR3 region. Second-round multiplex PCR came after first-round RT-PCR with HTBI primers. TCRdb called the multiplex PCR reads again in MiXCR, with one record for every CDR3 protein. The sample comprises hundreds of thousands of distinct CDR3 sequences, roughly 40% of which are singletons, and approximately 43% rests with the top ten. Sequences were obtained from peripheral blood. The receptors stem from an adult man with Graves' ophthalmopathy.

This clonotype was seen a handful of times. In DNA, the CDR3 is TGTGCCAGCAGTTTAGCGGGGGCTGTTATTTCTGGAAACACCATATATTTT. It translates to CASSLAGAVISGNTIYF. V usage is TRBV12-3 or TRBV12-4 and J usage is TRBJ1-3; perhaps TRBD1 as D (6 bases). CDR3 size: 17 residues. V gave up 0 bases and J gave up 1 base, with 13 bases separating them.

The V and J genes are TRBV7-9 and TRBJ1-2; a possible D gene is TRBD1 (6 bases). The germline gives CDR1 SEHNR, CDR2 FQNEAQ (reference sequence). V lost 0 bases to trimming and J lost 6 bases, with 11 bases between them. The length of the CDR3 is 14 residues. CDR3: CASSLATGTDGYTF. Written as DNA, the CDR3 is TGTGCCAGCAGCTTAGCCACAGGGACGGATGGCTACACCTTC.

The chain employs TRBV29-1 and TRBJ1-6, with D possibly TRBD1 on 6 matching bases. Germline V gene lookup returns CDR1 SQVTM and CDR2 ANQGSEA. V was clipped by 3 bases and J by 5 bases, with 14 bases between them. The CDR3 spans 15 residues. As DNA, the CDR3 is TGCAGCGTTGATTTGGGGGCCGGGGATAATTCACCCCTCCACTTT. This sequence encodes CSVDLGAGDNSPLHF.

This clonotype was counted at least ten times. The CDR3, as DNA: TGTGCCAGCAGCGTAGAACCCAATGGAGGGGTCCCGTACTTC. This encodes CASSVEPNGGVPYF. The chain is built from TRBV9 and TRBJ2-7; tentatively, D is TRBD2 (6 bases). The CDR3 runs to 14 residues. V was pared by 0 bases and J by 12 bases, with 19 bases between. Per germline, CDR1 SGDLS and CDR2 YYNGEE.

On this clonotype itself: A single base separates this from a much larger clone, so it may be a read error. This chain joins TRBV10-3 and TRBJ2-7; no clear D gene. This CDR3 comprises 14 residues. Germline CDR1 and CDR2: ENHRY and SYGVKD. Here the CDR3 DNA reads TGTACCATCGGCCAGACGGTAAAGATCTACGAGCAGTACTTC. Its protein is CTIGQTVKIYEQYF.

The chain couples TRBV7-9 to TRBJ2-2; unclear D gene. The CDR3 has 16 residues. The V gene's germline CDR1 is SEHNR and CDR2 FQNEAQ (reference sequence). V lost 3 bases to trimming and J lost 4 bases, with 15 bases between them. CDR3 sequence: CASSFLDVGRTGELFF. CDR3 sequence (DNA): TGTGCCAGCAGCTTCCTTGACGTAGGACGCACCGGGGAGCTGTTTTTT.

The chain joins TRBV5-1 to TRBJ1-1, with D unclear. Germline V gives CDR1 SGHRS, CDR2 YFSETQ. The CDR3 covers 15 residues. V lost 3 bases and J lost 4, with 16 bases in between. CDR3 nucleotides: TGCGCCAGCAGCTCCTGGTCTGAGGTGAGCACTGAAGCTTTCTTT. Protein sequence: CASSSWSEVSTEAFF.

The CDR3 DNA sequence: TGTGCCAGCAGTTTAGAGGACGAAAAACTGTTTTTT. Translated, it gives CASSLEDEKLFF. The chain is built from TRBV12-3 or TRBV12-4 and TRBJ1-4, with D hard to call. The CDR3 covers 12 residues. The V and J ends lost 1 base and 8 bases respectively, with 5 bases between them.

The chain uses TRBV2 and TRBJ2-7; 8 bases are a match to TRBD1. The CDR3 loop spans 13 amino acids. CDR1 and CDR2 (germline): SNHLY, FYNNEI. J lost 6 bases, V lost 5 bases, and 6 bases had no gene match. CDR3 sequence reads: CASSSGQGPEQYF. The CDR3, as DNA: TGTGCCAGCAGTTCCGGACAGGGTCCCGAGCAGTACTTC.

Details on this clonotype: A much larger clone is a single base away; this may be a read error. The rearrangement uses TRBV7-9 and TRBJ1-1, with D unresolved. V gave up 0 bases and J gave up 8 bases, with 10 bases separating them. CDR3 length: 13 amino acids. From germline, CDR1 is SEHNR and CDR2 FQNEAQ (reference sequence). Here the CDR3 reads CASSLAGWREAFF. Here the CDR3 DNA reads TGTGCCAGCAGCTTAGCGGGCTGGAGAGAAGCTTTCTTT.

The gene calls are TRBV11-2 and TRBJ2-7; 7 bases line up with TRBD2. The CDR3 consists of 16 residues. With V trimmed by 3 bases and J by 3 bases, 11 bases remained unmatched. Germline V gives CDR1 SGHAT, CDR2 FQNNGV. The CDR3 reads CASSLTRAGVNYEQYF. Written as DNA, the CDR3 is TGTGCCAGCAGCTTGACCCGGGCGGGGGTGAACTACGAGCAGTACTTC.

The J gene is TRBJ2-5, the V gene TRBV20-1; a weak D match, TRBD2 (5 bases). The germline V gene has CDR1 DFQATT and CDR2 SNEGSKA (reference sequence). The CDR3 consists of 13 residues. Trimming left V 3 bases short and J 5 bases short, with 13 bases between. CDR3 DNA sequence: TGCAGTGCTAGCAAGGAGTGGGAGGAGACCCAGTACTTC. As protein: CSASKEWEETQYF.

This clonotype was seen a few times. The chain combines TRBV19 with TRBJ2-7, with TRBD1 as a possible D gene (6 bases). The germline V gene encodes CDR1 LNHDA and CDR2 SQIVND (reference sequence). This CDR3 comprises 13 residues. Trimming shortened V by 8 bases and J by 0 bases, and 11 bases separated the two germline ends. CDR3 nucleotides: TGTGCCAGTTCCGGGACATACTCCTACGAGCAGTACTTC. It encodes CASSGTYSYEQYF. The whole variable domain, filled in from reference TRBV19 and TRBJ2-7, reads DGGITQSPKYLFRKEGQNVTLSCEQNLNHDAMYWYRQDPGQGLRLIYYSQIVNDFQKGDIAEGYSVSREKKESFPLTVTSAQKNPTAFYLCASSGTYSYEQYFGPGTRLTVT.

The chain combines TRBV4-3 with TRBJ2-5; no firm D call. Germline values: CDR1 LGHNA, CDR2 YSLEER. The length of the CDR3 is 14 residues. Trimming removed 1 base at V and 2 bases at J, with 8 bases between. The CDR3 sequence: CASSQAPTQETQYF. The CDR3 bases are TGCGCCAGCAGCCAAGCCCCGACTCAAGAGACCCAGTACTTC.

This clonotype was seen more than once but under ten times. This chain connects TRBV20-1 to TRBJ2-5; 9 bases are shared with TRBD2. Per the germline V gene, CDR1 is DFQATT and CDR2 is SNEGSKA (reference sequence). The J segment lost 5 bases and the V segment lost 1 base, leaving 8 bases of the junction unmatched. This CDR3 comprises 15 residues. This chain's CDR3 is CSARGLRGGLETQYF. The CDR3 DNA reads as TGCAGTGCTAGAGGACTGCGGGGGGGTTTGGAGACCCAGTACTTC.

The chain has TRBV7-2 and TRBJ2-5; D may be TRBD2 (5 bases). Trimming left V 11 bases short and J 4 bases short, with 17 bases between. Germline V gene lookup returns CDR1 SGHTA and CDR2 FQGNSA. The CDR3 is 13 residues long. The CDR3 DNA reads as TGTGCCTGGAGTACCGGGATCCGAGAGACCCAGTACTTC. Its protein product is CAWSTGIRETQYF.

This clonotype was seen more than once but under ten times. The CDR3 sequence is CASSSNRGPRSPLHF. CDR3 DNA: TGTGCCAGCAGTAGTAACAGGGGTCCGAGGTCACCCCTCCACTTT. V and J are TRBV12-3 or TRBV12-4 and TRBJ1-6, with 7 positions matching TRBD1. This CDR3 region has 15 residues. Trimming took 5 bases from V and 10 from J; bases not matched to a gene: 11.

The chain combines TRBV19 with TRBJ2-5; D gene unclear. Matching the DNA end better, TRBJ2-1 makes the J call doubtful. CDR1 and CDR2 from the germline V gene are LNHDA and SQIVND (reference sequence). This CDR3 comprises 13 residues. The CDR3 sequence: CASSIVRPSEQFF. In nucleotides, the CDR3 is TGTGCCAGTAGTATAGTTCGGCCGAGTGAGCAGTTCTTC.

With regard to this clonotype: The CDR3 carries no conserved terminal phenylalanine or tryptophan, so it likely arises from a read error. Here the CDR3 reads CATRGGGEQYL. CDR3 nucleotide sequence: TGCGCCACCAGAGGAGGGGGCGAGCAGTACCTC. This rearrangement joins TRBV4-1 to TRBJ2-7; D may be TRBD1 or TRBD2 (6 bases each). Per germline, CDR1 MGHRA and CDR2 YSYEKL. V gave up 10 bases and J gave up 6 bases, with 13 bases separating them. The CDR3 length is 11 residues.

This clonotype was seen only a few times. V gene TRBV6-5 combines with J gene TRBJ2-7, with D perhaps TRBD1 (6 bases). CDR1 is MNHEY and CDR2 is SVGAGI in the germline V gene. This CDR3 contains 15 residues. Trimming shortened V by 6 bases and J by 3 bases, and 18 bases separated the two germline ends. The CDR3 loop reads CASRTDRSAYYEQYF. The CDR3 DNA reads as TGTGCCAGCAGAACCGACAGGTCAGCCTACTACGAGCAGTACTTC.

This clonotype occurred a few times. The chain employs TRBV19 and TRBJ2-2, with 9 positions matching TRBD2. CDR3 size: 17 residues. J gave up 0 bases and V 4 bases, and 6 bases lay outside the gene matches. Looked up from germline, CDR1 is LNHDA and CDR2 is SQIVND (reference sequence). The CDR3 sequence is CASSSWTSAANTGELFF. CDR3 sequence (DNA): TGTGCCAGTAGTAGTTGGACTAGCGCAGCGAACACCGGGGAGCTGTTTTTT.

There are a few counts of this clonotype. The V call is TRBV7-9, the J call TRBJ2-3, with D perhaps TRBD1 (6 bases). The CDR3 length is 13 residues. The germline V gene encodes CDR1 SEHNR and CDR2 FQNEAQ (reference sequence). V dropped 5 bases and J dropped 10 bases, with 16 bases sitting between them. The CDR3 protein is CASSHTTQGSQYF. For the CDR3, the DNA is TGTGCCAGCAGCCACACTACGCAGGGGTCGCAGTATTTT.

Many counts were recorded for this clonotype. The V and J genes are TRBV2 and TRBJ2-5, with 14 bases that match TRBD2. Germline loops: CDR1 SNHLY, CDR2 FYNNEI. The CDR3 sequence is 14 residues long. The trim removed 8 bases at V and 2 bases at J, leaving 1 base unmatched. This chain's CDR3 is CASRTSGRQETQYF. CDR3 in DNA: TGTGCCAGCCGGACTAGCGGGAGGCAAGAGACCCAGTACTTC.

Notes on this clonotype: At one end, the junction sequence differs from germline, possibly due to a read error. V is TRBV10-3 and J is TRBJ2-2; D is perhaps TRBD1 (6 bases). This CDR3 is built from 15 residues. Germline CDR1 is ENHRY and CDR2 is SYGVKD. Here the CDR3 DNA reads TGTGCCAACAGTGCCCTGGGACATAGGGCCGGGGAGCTGTTTTTT. Translation: CANSALGHRAGELFF.

A single count supports this clonotype. The V gene is TRBV2, the J gene TRBJ2-4; D is tentatively TRBD1 or TRBD2 (5 bases each). V gave up 4 bases and J gave up 12 bases, with 10 bases separating them. The CDR3 sequence is 11 residues long. Germline V gene sequence: CDR1 SNHLY, CDR2 FYNNEI. In nucleotides, the CDR3 is TGTGCCAGCAGTGCCAAGGGGACTCAGTACTTC. Protein sequence: CASSAKGTQYF.

The genes are TRBV12-3 or TRBV12-4 and TRBJ2-7; D not certain. V lost 4 bases, J lost 3 bases, and 7 bases lay in between. The CDR3 consists of 12 residues. DNA for the CDR3: TGTGCCAGCAGTTGGAGAGACTACGAGCAGTACTTC. Translating it yields CASSWRDYEQYF.

The chain uses TRBV6-4 and TRBJ1-5, with 8 bases fitting TRBD1. The CDR3 has 21 residues. The V and J ends lost 2 bases and 2 bases, in that order; junction bases with no gene match: 20. Germline V gene lookup returns CDR1 MRHNA and CDR2 SNTAGT. CDR3 DNA sequence: TGTGCCAGCAGTGACCCGAAAAGCGGACAGGGATCCGTTAAGGGCAATCAGCCCCAGCATTTT. As protein: CASSDPKSGQGSVKGNQPQHF.